The 18 T cell receptor beta chains reported below all come from one sample, sequenced in a study of control samples from healthy donors and cancer patients. This table comes from immunoSEQ multiplex PCR, and its TCRdb copy is limited to in-frame clones, with some not included. The table has some 130,000 clones, roughly 95% seen once. Sequenced material: blood. Receptors were obtained from a man aged 30 to 45 in good health.

This rearrangement joins TRBV5-1 to TRBJ2-7; the match to TRBD1 covers 8 bases. V shed 4 bases, J shed 3 bases, and the junction held 6 bases outside the gene matches. This CDR3 contains 14 residues. The V gene's germline CDR1 is SGHRS and CDR2 YFSETQ. CDR3 sequence (DNA): TGCGCCAGCAGCCCGGACAGGGAAAACTACGAGCAGTACTTC. Amino acids: CASSPDRENYEQYF.

The rearrangement joins TRBV19 to TRBJ1-6; TRBD1 aligns across 10 bases. Trimming cost V 5 bases and J 7 bases; bases outside gene matches: 11. The CDR3 loop spans 17 amino acids. Germline CDR1 is LNHDA and CDR2 is SQIVND (reference sequence). CDR3 region: CASSLSGTGVVNSPLHF. The DNA of the CDR3 is TGTGCCAGTAGTTTATCCGGGACAGGGGTGGTCAATTCACCCCTCCACTTT.

Details on this clone: Relative to the germline gene, one junction end is altered; a read error may explain this. The rearrangement links TRBV7-7 to TRBJ2-5, with D tentatively TRBD2 (5 bases). The CDR3 is made up of 16 amino acids. Germline CDR1 and CDR2: SSHAT and FNYEAQ (reference sequence). The CDR3 DNA is TGTGCTAGCAGCTTAGCGCGGCAGGACCCCCAAGAGACCCAGTACTTC. This sequence encodes CASSLARQDPQETQYF.

The chain recombines TRBV2 with TRBJ2-1; D gene ambiguous. The V and J ends lost 2 bases and 6 bases respectively, with 11 bases between them. The CDR3 spans 14 residues. The germline gives CDR1 SNHLY, CDR2 FYNNEI. The DNA for the CDR3 is TGTGCCAGCAGTGAAAGGCAGAAAAGCAATGAGCAGTTCTTC. Translating gives CASSERQKSNEQFF.

The chain combines TRBV2 with TRBJ1-2, with D unclear. This CDR3 region has 13 residues. Germline V gene lookup returns CDR1 SNHLY and CDR2 FYNNEI. Trimming took 6 bases from V and 0 from J, leaving 8 bases between them. The chain's CDR3 is CASSVSANYGYTF. The CDR3 DNA reads TGTGCCAGCAGCGTCTCCGCTAACTATGGCTACACCTTC.

The chain is built from TRBV5-4 and TRBJ2-7; D may match TRBD1 or TRBD2 (6 bases each). Trimming took 3 bases from V and 1 from J, leaving 14 bases between them. From germline, CDR1 is SGHNT and CDR2 YYREEE (reference sequence). CDR3 length: 15 amino acids. CDR3 loop: CASSWGAGASYEQYF. CDR3 nucleotides: TGTGCCAGCAGCTGGGGGGCAGGGGCATCCTACGAGCAGTACTTC.

In this sample, this clone turned up once. Other nucleotide sequences from this sample produce the same CDR3. The rearrangement joins TRBV11-3 to TRBJ1-6; 10 bases agree with TRBD1. Trimming cost V 4 bases and J 11 bases; bases outside gene matches: 5. This CDR3 is 14 amino acids long. CDR1 is SGHNT, CDR2 YENEEA, per germline. CDR3 DNA sequence: TGTGCCAGCAGCTCGGGACAGGGGAATCCACCCCTCCACTTT. Translating it yields CASSSGQGNPPLHF. The whole variable domain, remainder taken from reference TRBV11-3 and TRBJ1-6, is EAGVVQSPRYKIIEKKQPVAFWCNPISGHNTLYWYLQNLGQGPELLIRYENEEAVDDSQLPKDRFSAERLKGVDSTLKIQPAELGDSAVYLCASSSGQGNPPLHFGNGTRLTVT.

The chain carries TRBV5-1 and TRBJ2-7, with 7 bases identical to TRBD2. Losses at the gene ends were 0 bases for V and 5 bases for J; bases not matched to a gene: 5. Looked up from germline, CDR1 is SGHRS and CDR2 is YFSETQ. This CDR3 has 14 residues. DNA for the CDR3: TGCGCCAGCAGCTTGGGCGGGGGTTTTGACGAGCAGTACTTC. This translates into CASSLGGGFDEQYF.

The chain joins TRBV19 to TRBJ1-6; D is ambiguous. The V gene's germline CDR1 is LNHDA and CDR2 SQIVND (reference sequence). The V end lost 6 bases, the J end lost 10 bases, and 19 bases lay between the germline ends. CDR3 size: 15 residues. CDR3 nucleotide sequence: TGTGCCAGTAGCCAAGAGACCGCACTGAACTCACCCCTCCACTTT. It yields the protein CASSQETALNSPLHF.

This chain connects TRBV18 to TRBJ1-2, with D tentatively TRBD1 (5 bases). CDR1 is KGHSH, CDR2 LQKENI, per germline. V was shortened by 0 bases and J by 5 bases, with 10 bases between the two germline ends. CDR3 size: 14 residues. The CDR3 bases are TGTGCCAGCTCACCACCGGACAATCCGTATGGCTACACCTTC. Translating it yields CASSPPDNPYGYTF. The variable domain in full, with the rest retrieved from reference TRBV18 and TRBJ1-2, is NAGVMQNPRHLVRRRGQEARLRCSPMKGHSHVYWYRQLPEEGLKFMVYLQKENIIDESGMPKERFSAEFPKEGPSILRIQQVVRGDSAAYFCASSPPDNPYGYTFGSGTRLTVV.

This clone was observed a single time. The chain uses TRBV1 and TRBJ1-4; TRBD1, the table's D call, lacks a check against the DNA. TRBV1 counts as a pseudogene. The CDR3 is 17 amino acids. CDR3 amino acids: CTSSQDSGTGGNEKLFF. The CDR3, as DNA: TGCACCAGCAGCCAAGATAGCGGGACAGGGGGGAATGAAAAACTGTTTTTT.

In its sample, this clone was seen once. V gene TRBV6-1 combines with J gene TRBJ2-5; TRBD1 matches at 11 bases. Germline CDR1 and CDR2: MNHNS and SASEGT. J gave up 5 bases and V 2 bases, and 4 bases lay outside the gene matches. This CDR3 has 15 amino acids. The CDR3 here is CASSEMGQGVETQYF. CDR3 nucleotides: TGTGCCAGCAGTGAAATGGGACAGGGGGTGGAGACCCAGTACTTC.

The CDR3 DNA reads TGTGCCAGCAGTTACTCGACAGGGTACAATGAGCAGTTCTTC. As protein: CASSYSTGYNEQFF. The V gene is TRBV6-6, the J gene TRBJ2-1; TRBD1 aligns across 7 bases. The CDR3 consists of 14 residues. The germline V gene encodes CDR1 MNHNY and CDR2 SVGAGI (reference sequence). Losses at the gene ends were 0 bases for V and 4 bases for J; bases not matched to a gene: 0.

V and J are TRBV5-1 and TRBJ2-1, with a tentative D call TRBD2 (6 bases). The CDR3 consists of 16 residues. V lost 1 base and J lost 0, with 11 bases in between. Per the germline V gene, CDR1 is SGHRS and CDR2 is YFSETQ. The CDR3 DNA reads TGCGCCAGCAGCTTGATACTCGGGAGCTCCTACAATGAGCAGTTCTTC. It codes for CASSLILGSSYNEQFF.

V usage is TRBV30 and J usage is TRBJ1-4, with a weak D call TRBD1 (5 bases). This CDR3 is 14 amino acids long. CDR1 and CDR2 (germline): GTSNPN, SVGIG (reference sequence). V was pared by 3 bases and J by 10 bases, with 18 bases between. CDR3 nucleotides: TGTGCCTGGAGCGCCGGGACGGAATCCTCAAAACTGTTTTTT. Residues: CAWSAGTESSKLFF.

The V and J genes are TRBV7-2 and TRBJ2-7; 8 bases fit TRBD1. This CDR3 has 15 residues. V lost 5 bases and J lost 2; bases outside the gene matches: 8. Germline V gene sequence: CDR1 SGHTA, CDR2 FQGNSA. For the CDR3, the DNA is TGTGCCAGCAGCCTGGGACAGGTCCTTCCCTACGAGCAGTACTTC. Protein: CASSLGQVLPYEQYF. The complete variable domain, with remaining parts taken from reference TRBV7-2 and TRBJ2-7, reads GAGVSQSPSNKVTEKGKDVELRCDPISGHTALYWYRQSLGQGLEFLIYFQGNSAPDKSGLPSDRFSAERTGGSVSTLTIQRTQQEDSAVYLCASSLGQVLPYEQYFGPGTRLTVT.

The V gene is TRBV29-1, the J gene TRBJ1-1; D gene uncertain. This CDR3 has 11 amino acids. Germline V gene data show CDR1 as SQVTM and CDR2 as ANQGSEA. Trimming removed 3 bases from V and 6 bases from J, with 8 bases in between. The CDR3 DNA reads as TGCAGCGTTGAGGCCGGACCTGAAGCTTTCTTT. Protein: CSVEAGPEAFF.

V is TRBV6-6 and J is TRBJ2-7, with 8 bases aligning to TRBD1. This CDR3 region has 14 residues. V trimming: 3 bases; J trimming: 6 bases; junction bases outside the gene matches: 7. The germline gives CDR1 MNHNY, CDR2 SVGAGI (reference sequence). Here the CDR3 reads CASSYTDRGGEQYF. Written as DNA, the CDR3 is TGTGCCAGCAGTTATACCGACAGGGGAGGCGAGCAGTACTTC.